One and the same sample provided the 28 T cell receptor beta chains below, sequenced in a study of cytomegalovirus exposure and HLA in healthy donors. PCR amplification relied on 60 Vbeta primers (plus 13 Jbeta primers). TCRdb keeps only in-frame clones here, not all; method: immunoSEQ multiplex PCR. This table has 200,000 to 250,000 clones, roughly 84% appearing once. The specimen was PBMCs. The receptor set was obtained from a human donor in good health.

Note on this clone: Additional DNA sequences in this sample encode the identical CDR3. The V and J genes are TRBV20-1 and TRBJ2-7; D gene unclear. CDR1 DFQATT and CDR2 SNEGSKA come from the germline V gene (reference sequence). V was shortened by 1 base and J by 4 bases, with 5 bases between the two germline ends. This CDR3 is 11 amino acids long. This CDR3 is CSARAGYEQYF. CDR3 DNA: TGCAGTGCTAGAGCCGGGTACGAGCAGTACTTC.

Remarks on this clone: An end of the junction differs from the germline gene, which may be a read error. This chain uses TRBV7-9 with TRBJ2-5; 12 bases map to TRBD2. Germline assignment: CDR1 SEHNR and CDR2 FQNEAQ (reference sequence). CDR3 length: 16 residues. CDR3 DNA sequence: TGTTCCAGCAGCTTTGCCGGACTAGCGGGAATAGAGACCCAGTACTTC. Translation gives CSSSFAGLAGIETQYF.

About this clone itself: The junction departs from germline at one end; a sequencing error may be responsible. This rearrangement joins TRBV7-2 to TRBJ2-7, with 8 positions matching TRBD2. CDR3 size: 14 residues. Germline CDR1 SGHTA, CDR2 FQGNSA. The CDR3 is CASSAAGDFRNTCF. The CDR3 bases are TGTGCCAGCAGCGCAGCGGGGGACTTTAGAAACACGTGCTTC.

This chain joins TRBV7-8 and TRBJ2-7, with D unresolved. From germline, CDR1 is SGHVS and CDR2 FQNEAQ. This CDR3 is 17 amino acids long. V was pared by 1 base and J by 0 bases, with 16 bases between. The CDR3 protein is CASSLGRGTSDSYEQYF. The CDR3 nucleotides read TGTGCCAGCAGCTTAGGACGCGGAACATCAGACTCCTACGAGCAGTACTTC.

The V call is TRBV7-2, the J call TRBJ2-3; 11 bases are a match to TRBD1. Germline V gene lookup returns CDR1 SGHTA and CDR2 FQGNSA. The ends lost 4 bases at V and 6 bases at J; junction bases unmatched: 3. CDR3 length: 14 residues. CDR3 protein: CASSSDRGRDTQYF. The CDR3, as DNA: TGTGCCAGCAGCTCGGACAGGGGGCGGGATACGCAGTATTTT. The full variable domain, completed using reference TRBV7-2 and TRBJ2-3, is GAGVSQSPSNKVTEKGKDVELRCDPISGHTALYWYRQSLGQGLEFLIYFQGNSAPDKSGLPSDRFSAERTGGSVSTLTIQRTQQEDSAVYLCASSSDRGRDTQYFGPGTRLTVL.

This chain uses TRBV5-1 with TRBJ2-5; the D gene is possibly TRBD2 (5 bases). Germline CDR1 and CDR2: SGHRS and YFSETQ. V lost 1 base and J 3 bases, leaving 10 bases between the germline ends. CDR3 length equals 14 residues. For the CDR3, the DNA is TGCGCCAGCAGCTTGTCTCGGGGTAAAGAGACCCAGTACTTC. Translating it yields CASSLSRGKETQYF.

The chain combines TRBV14 with TRBJ2-7, with unresolved D. Trimming removed 1 base from V and 1 base from J, with 11 bases in between. Looked up from germline, CDR1 is SGHDN and CDR2 is FVKESK. This CDR3 is 15 amino acids long. The CDR3 DNA sequence: TGTGCCAGCAGCCAAGGGCCGGGTGGATCCTACGAGCAGTACTTC. Protein sequence: CASSQGPGGSYEQYF.

CDR3: CAISDNSGRGYEQYF. CDR3 nucleotide sequence: TGTGCCATCAGTGATAATTCGGGCAGGGGCTACGAGCAGTACTTC. V and J are TRBV10-3 and TRBJ2-7, with D perhaps matching TRBD1 (6 bases). The CDR3 loop spans 15 amino acids. The germline V and J ends were trimmed by 3 bases and 3 bases, with 15 bases remaining between them. Per germline, CDR1 ENHRY and CDR2 SYGVKD.

The gene calls are TRBV5-8 and TRBJ2-7, with 9 bases identical to TRBD1. The germline CDR1 and CDR2 sequences are SGHTS and YDEGEE. The CDR3 is made up of 15 amino acids. The ends lost 2 bases at V and 2 bases at J; junction bases unmatched: 5. This chain's CDR3 is CASSFGGQGPYEQYF. The CDR3 DNA is TGTGCCAGCAGCTTTGGGGGACAGGGTCCCTACGAGCAGTACTTC.

The J gene is TRBJ1-2, the V gene TRBV5-6; no clear D. This CDR3 spans 14 amino acids. V was shortened by 1 base and J by 3 bases, with 10 bases between the two germline ends. Germline V gene lookup returns CDR1 SGHDT and CDR2 YYEEEE. The CDR3 here is CASSLSGSDYGYTF. CDR3 bases: TGTGCCAGCAGCTTGTCCGGGTCGGACTATGGCTACACCTTC.

The chain uses TRBV28 and TRBJ2-3; D may be TRBD2 (5 bases). The CDR3 has 13 amino acids. Germline V lookup: CDR1 MDHEN, CDR2 SYDVKM. V was trimmed by 8 bases and J by 1 base, leaving 10 bases between them. This CDR3 is CASDYSGTDTQYF. DNA for the CDR3: TGTGCCAGCGATTATAGCGGCACAGATACGCAGTATTTT.

This clone is medium-sized within its sample. This chain joins TRBV18 and TRBJ1-1; a possible D gene is TRBD1 (5 bases). Germline V gives CDR1 KGHSH, CDR2 LQKENI. Trimming removed 3 bases from V and 3 bases from J, with 11 bases in between. CDR3 size: 14 residues. CDR3 sequence (DNA): TGTGCCAGCTCACCCGTCGGAGGGGACACTGAAGCTTTCTTT. Amino acids: CASSPVGGDTEAFF. The full variable domain, completed using reference TRBV18 and TRBJ1-1, is NAGVMQNPRHLVRRRGQEARLRCSPMKGHSHVYWYRQLPEEGLKFMVYLQKENIIDESGMPKERFSAEFPKEGPSILRIQQVVRGDSAAYFCASSPVGGDTEAFFGQGTRLTVV.

The V and J genes are TRBV6-5 and TRBJ2-1; D gene ambiguous. Germline assignment: CDR1 MNHEY and CDR2 SVGAGI. Trimming took off 6 bases at V and 6 bases at J, with 12 bases between the two ends. The CDR3 covers 13 residues. This chain's CDR3 is CASRTAIRNEQFF. The CDR3 DNA sequence: TGTGCCAGCAGAACCGCTATCCGCAATGAGCAGTTCTTC.

This clone was recorded a few times. The V gene is TRBV28, the J gene TRBJ2-1; 9 bases map to TRBD1. In germline, CDR1 is MDHEN, CDR2 SYDVKM. V was clipped by 8 bases and J by 4 bases; unmatched bases: 9. This CDR3 has 15 residues. The CDR3: CASFARDRAYNEQFF. The CDR3 DNA reads TGTGCCAGCTTCGCCCGGGACAGGGCTTACAATGAGCAGTTCTTC.

This clone was recorded only once. This chain joins TRBV6-5 and TRBJ2-7, with 12 bases fitting TRBD2. Germline V gene lookup returns CDR1 MNHEY and CDR2 SVGAGI. V was pared by 2 bases and J by 5 bases, with 7 bases of the junction left unmatched. CDR3 length: 16 residues. CDR3 loop: CASSYGLAGGRDEQYF. The CDR3 region has the DNA TGTGCCAGCAGTTACGGCCTAGCGGGAGGGCGAGACGAGCAGTACTTC.

The rearrangement uses TRBV9 and TRBJ2-5, with D tentatively TRBD1 (7 bases). Trimming cost V 4 bases and J 2 bases, with 15 bases left between them. There are 15 residues in the CDR3. Germline V gene data show CDR1 as SGDLS and CDR2 as YYNGEE. The CDR3 sequence: CASSRGQGGQETQYF. The CDR3 nucleotides are TGTGCCAGCAGCCGAGGTCAGGGGGGACAAGAGACCCAGTACTTC.

On this clone itself: Additional DNA sequences in this sample encode the identical CDR3. J is TRBJ2-1 and V is TRBV9, with D uncertain. CDR1 is SGDLS, CDR2 YYNGEE, per germline. The CDR3 spans 14 residues. V was trimmed by 3 bases and J by 0 bases, leaving 7 bases between them. The CDR3 region has the DNA TGTGCCAGCAGCGGCGGTAGCTCCTACAATGAGCAGTTCTTC. Translating it yields CASSGGSSYNEQFF.

The rearrangement joins TRBV5-4 to TRBJ2-5; 14 positions agree with TRBD2. In germline, CDR1 is SGHNT, CDR2 YYREEE (reference sequence). The CDR3 has 18 amino acids. The trim removed 4 bases at V and 7 bases at J, leaving 15 bases unmatched. For the CDR3, the DNA is TGTGCCAGCAGCCTCGAGGGACTAGCGGGAGTGAGGGGTGGGACCCAGTACTTC. It encodes CASSLEGLAGVRGGTQYF.

The chain links TRBV30 to TRBJ1-2; D is perhaps TRBD1 (5 bases). Germline assignment: CDR1 GTSNPN and CDR2 SVGIG (reference sequence). V was trimmed by 2 bases and J by 3 bases, leaving 13 bases between them. This CDR3 is built from 14 residues. CDR3 residues: CAWSPHRPYYGYTF. CDR3 nucleotides: TGTGCCTGGAGTCCTCACAGGCCCTACTATGGCTACACCTTC.

The gene calls are TRBV7-9 and TRBJ2-7; 15 bases agree with TRBD2. V dropped 5 bases and J dropped 5; count of bases not matched to a gene: 7. Germline lookup yields CDR1 SEHNR and CDR2 FQNEAQ (reference sequence). This CDR3 is 16 amino acids long. DNA for the CDR3: TGTGCCAGCAGCCCCCGGACTAGCGGGAGGGGGAACGAGCAGTACTTC. As protein: CASSPRTSGRGNEQYF. The full variable domain, in which reference TRBV7-9 and TRBJ2-7 provide the parts outside the CDR3, is DTGVSQNPRHKITKRGQNVTFRCDPISEHNRLYWYRQTLGQGPEFLTYFQNEAQLEKSRLLSDRFSAERPKGSFSTLEIQRTEQGDSAMYLCASSPRTSGRGNEQYFGPGTRLTVT.

V and J are TRBV4-3 and TRBJ1-3, with 8 bases fitting TRBD1. CDR3 length: 14 amino acids. V lost 3 bases, J lost 2 bases, and 0 bases stayed unmatched. Per germline, CDR1 LGHNA and CDR2 YSLEER. The CDR3 loop is CASSQTGAGNTIYF. In nucleotides, the CDR3 is TGCGCCAGCAGCCAGACAGGGGCTGGAAACACCATATATTTT.

The V call is TRBV2, the J call TRBJ1-3; TRBD1 matches at 7 bases. Germline values: CDR1 SNHLY, CDR2 FYNNEI. Trimming removed 10 bases from V and 0 bases from J; junction bases left unmatched: 9. This CDR3 is built from 15 residues. CDR3 in DNA: TGTGCCATCTTGGGACAGTCACTCTCTGGAAACACCATATATTTT. Its protein is CAILGQSLSGNTIYF.

The chain joins TRBV7-3 to TRBJ2-3, with TRBD2 identical over 9 bases. Germline trimming cut 5 bases from V and 4 bases from J; bases unmatched to any gene: 7. This CDR3 spans 15 amino acids. Germline lookup yields CDR1 SGHTA and CDR2 FQGTGA. The CDR3 nucleotides read TGTGCCAGCAGCCCGTTAGCGGGAGCGGCAGATACGCAGTATTTT. Its protein is CASSPLAGAADTQYF.

The chain combines TRBV9 with TRBJ2-5; D possibly corresponds to TRBD1 (6 bases). The CDR3 contains 15 residues. CDR1 and CDR2 from the germline V gene are SGDLS and YYNGEE. The V gene lost 3 bases and the J gene lost 2 bases, with 14 bases spanning the gap. The CDR3 loop reads CASSGDGTPQETQYF. CDR3 sequence (DNA): TGTGCCAGCAGCGGGGACGGGACACCACAAGAGACCCAGTACTTC.

The rearrangement joins TRBV15 to TRBJ2-5; D is unclear. With the DNA end fitting TRBJ2-7 better, the J assignment may be wrong. This CDR3 comprises 12 residues. CDR1 is LNHNV, CDR2 YYDKDF, per germline (reference sequence). CDR3 DNA sequence: TGTGCCACCAGCAGAGATTTCTACGAGCAGTACTTC. Its translation is CATSRDFYEQYF.

This chain joins TRBV19 and TRBJ2-2; tentative D call: TRBD1 (6 bases). CDR1 and CDR2 (germline): LNHDA, SQIVND (reference sequence). Trimming took 5 bases from V and 3 from J, leaving 16 bases between them. The CDR3 runs to 16 residues. CDR3 region: CASSVTGMSDTGELFF. The CDR3, as DNA: TGTGCCAGTAGTGTTACAGGGATGTCTGACACCGGGGAGCTGTTTTTT.

The rearrangement joins TRBV21-1 to TRBJ2-3; the tabulated D call, TRBD1, remains unverified against the DNA. TRBV21-1 is tagged as a pseudogene. CDR3 length: 22 amino acids. The CDR3 sequence: CASSRRSYVGDRSFLLTDTQYF. The CDR3 DNA follows: TGTGCCAGCAGCAGACGGTCGTACGTTGGGGACAGATCATTCCTCCTCACAGATACGCAGTATTTT.

This chain links TRBV7-9 with TRBJ2-5; tentatively, D is TRBD2 (6 bases). The J call may be mistaken, given a closer DNA end match to TRBJ2-7. Germline values: CDR1 SEHNR, CDR2 FQNEAQ (reference sequence). This CDR3 is 16 amino acids long. CDR3 in amino acids: CASSVPQEGGSYEQYF. The CDR3 DNA reads TGTGCCAGCAGCGTACCCCAGGAGGGAGGATCCTACGAGCAGTACTTC.